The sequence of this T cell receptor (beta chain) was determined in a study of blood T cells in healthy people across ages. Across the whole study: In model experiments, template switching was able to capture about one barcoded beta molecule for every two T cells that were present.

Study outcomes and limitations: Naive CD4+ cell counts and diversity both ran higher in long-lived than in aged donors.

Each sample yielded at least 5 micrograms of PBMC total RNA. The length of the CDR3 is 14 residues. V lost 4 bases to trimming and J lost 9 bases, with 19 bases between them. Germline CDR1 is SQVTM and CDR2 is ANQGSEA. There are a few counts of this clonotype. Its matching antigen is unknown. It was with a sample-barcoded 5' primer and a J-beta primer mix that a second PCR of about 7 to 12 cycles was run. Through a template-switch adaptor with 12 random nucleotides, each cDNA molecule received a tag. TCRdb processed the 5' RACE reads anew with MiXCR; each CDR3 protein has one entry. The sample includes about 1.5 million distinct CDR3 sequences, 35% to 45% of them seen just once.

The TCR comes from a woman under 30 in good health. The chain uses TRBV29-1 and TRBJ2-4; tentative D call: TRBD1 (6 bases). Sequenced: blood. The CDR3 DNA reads TGCAGCGTTGCGCCACAGGGACGACTCACCATTCAGTACTTC. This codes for CSVAPQGRLTIQYF.